The 21 T cell receptor beta chains below were found in one sample sequenced in a study of molecular identifiers for immune sequencing clone quantification. Each CDR3 protein gets one entry after TCRdb re-called the PCR reads with MiXCR. The sample carries approximately 550,000 distinct CDR3 sequences, roughly 25% recorded once. The sample was naive CD8+ T cells from blood, with Jurkat cell RNA spiked in. Stated subset: FACS-sorted CD8+CD4-CCR7+CD45RA+ naive T cells. Receptors originate from a human donor in good health. Some libraries in this study had Jurkat cell RNA spiked in.

Remarks on this clonotype: The missing conserved phenylalanine or tryptophan at the end of this CDR3 makes a read error likely. V and J are TRBV12-3 or TRBV12-4 and TRBJ2-3, with no clear D. Trimming removed 1 base from V and 3 bases from J, with 11 bases in between. CDR3 length equals 15 residues. The CDR3 sequence is CASSLGPAATDTQYS. CDR3 DNA: TGTGCCAGCAGTTTAGGGCCGGCTGCAACAGATACGCAGTATTCT.

About this clonotype itself: At one of its ends the junction is not consistent with the germline gene, which may arise from a read error. The CDR3 nucleotides read TGTGCCCGCCGCCCCGGGTTCGGTCCGCCCCCGCATTTT. The encoded protein is CARRPGFGPPPHF. The rearrangement uses TRBV7-6 and TRBJ1-5; no definite D call. CDR1 and CDR2 (germline): SGHVS, FNYEAQ. This CDR3 has 13 amino acids. The full variable domain, in which reference TRBV7-6 and TRBJ1-5 provide the parts outside the CDR3, is GAGVSQSPRYKVTKRGQDVALRCDPISGHVSLYWYRQALGQGPEFLTYFNYEAQQDKSGLPNDRFSAERPEGSISTLTIQRTEQRDSAMYRCARRPGFGPPPHFGDGTRLSIL.

As for this clonotype: Compared with germline, one end of the junction differs, possibly owing to a read error. The chain links TRBV6-2 or TRBV6-3 to TRBJ2-7; a weak D match, TRBD1 (5 bases). The CDR3 is 16 amino acids. Per germline, CDR1 MNHEY and CDR2 SVGEGT. This CDR3 is CASSFTNIQASYAQYF. The CDR3 DNA is TGTGCCAGCAGTTTCACGAATATACAGGCTTCCTACGCGCAGTACTTC.

The chain uses TRBV4-3 and TRBJ1-3; D gene ambiguous. Germline-derived CDR1 and CDR2 are LGHNA and YSLEER. The V end was cut by 0 bases, the J end by 0 bases, with 9 bases between. The CDR3 loop spans 16 amino acids. The CDR3: CASSQDAQSSGNTIYF. CDR3 nucleotides: TGCGCCAGCAGCCAAGATGCCCAGAGCTCTGGAAACACCATATATTTT.

This clonotype was seen repeatedly, ten times or more. V usage is TRBV5-1 and J usage is TRBJ1-1, with D maybe TRBD1 (5 bases). V lost 3 bases and J lost 4, with 13 bases in between. The length of the CDR3 is 14 residues. Germline CDR1 is SGHRS and CDR2 is YFSETQ. The DNA for the CDR3 is TGCGCCAGCAGCTGGGGCAACTCGGGCACTGAAGCTTTCTTT. Protein: CASSWGNSGTEAFF.

The chain has TRBV20-1 and TRBJ2-5; no definite D call. This CDR3 is built from 13 residues. Trimming shortened V by 3 bases and J by 1 base, and 9 bases separated the two germline ends. The germline V gene encodes CDR1 DFQATT and CDR2 SNEGSKA (reference sequence). The CDR3: CSASSPPQETQYF. The CDR3 bases are TGCAGTGCTAGTTCCCCCCCCCAAGAGACCCAGTACTTC.

This chain links TRBV20-1 with TRBJ2-1; D not resolved. Trimming pared 1 base from V and 2 bases from J, leaving 6 bases between. Germline V CDR1 and CDR2: DFQATT, SNEGSKA (reference sequence). The CDR3 is made up of 13 amino acids. This CDR3 reads CSARGSPYNEQFF. As DNA, the CDR3 is TGCAGTGCTAGAGGTTCCCCCTACAATGAGCAGTTCTTC.

For this clonotype: One end of the junction is discordant with germline, which a read error may explain. The V gene is TRBV4-3, the J gene TRBJ1-5, with a weak D call TRBD1 (5 bases). This CDR3 contains 13 residues. In germline, CDR1 is LGHNA, CDR2 YSLEER. The chain's CDR3 is CASSQDLGTLKPF. The CDR3 DNA follows: TGCGCCAGCAGCCAAGACTTGGGGACGTTAAAGCCTTTT.

In this sample, this clonotype turned up a few times. This chain links TRBV9 with TRBJ1-6; no definite D call. The CDR3 runs to 14 residues. Trimming removed 3 bases at V and 7 bases at J, with 11 bases between. CDR1 and CDR2 (germline): SGDLS, YYNGEE. In DNA form, the CDR3 reads TGTGCCAGCAGCGGAGGATCGGGGAATTCACCCCTCCACTTT. Encoded protein: CASSGGSGNSPLHF.

The sample holds a few counts of this clonotype. This rearrangement joins TRBV28 to TRBJ1-1; D ambiguous. This CDR3 has 13 residues. V was trimmed by 1 base and J by 7 bases, leaving 10 bases between them. Germline lookup yields CDR1 MDHEN and CDR2 SYDVKM. CDR3 DNA sequence: TGTGCCAGCAGTTTATCCCCGAGGAGTGAAGCTTTCTTT. Translated: CASSLSPRSEAFF.

The rearrangement joins TRBV19 to TRBJ2-1, with 8 bases that match TRBD2. There are 13 residues in the CDR3. V lost 5 bases, J lost 8 bases, and 5 bases stayed unmatched. CDR1 is LNHDA and CDR2 is SQIVND in the germline V gene (reference sequence). CDR3 bases: TGTGCCAGTAGTGTTAGCGGGGTCGATGAGCAGTTCTTC. It is translated as CASSVSGVDEQFF.

About this clonotype: This may arise from a read error, as a much more abundant clone is one base away. The chain carries TRBV7-6 and TRBJ2-5; 7 positions agree with TRBD1. The CDR3 spans 15 residues. Germline V gives CDR1 SGHVS, CDR2 FNYEAQ. The CDR3 bases are TGTGCCAGCAGCTTCCTCCAGGGGGTTCAGGAGACCCAGTGCTTC. Its translation is CASSFLQGVQETQCF.

This clonotype was seen a few times. The CDR3 region has the DNA TGTGCCAGCAGCTTAAGGGGGGGACCGCTAAGCTCCTACAATGAGCAGTTCTTC. Translating it yields CASSLRGGPLSSYNEQFF. This rearrangement joins TRBV7-6 to TRBJ2-1, with D perhaps matching TRBD2 (7 bases). The germline V gene encodes CDR1 SGHVS and CDR2 FNYEAQ. The length of the CDR3 is 18 residues. V was pared by 2 bases and J by 0 bases, with 17 bases between.

At least ten counts were recorded for this clonotype. This chain connects TRBV13 to TRBJ1-5, with D possibly TRBD1 on 5 matching bases. Looked up from germline, CDR1 is PRHDT and CDR2 is FYEKMQ (reference sequence). The CDR3 runs to 14 residues. V lost 2 bases and J lost 3, with 8 bases in between. Here the CDR3 DNA reads TGTGCCAGCAGCTTACGAGGGGCCAATCAGCCCCAGCATTTT. Its protein is CASSLRGANQPQHF. Using reference TRBV13 and TRBJ1-5 for the parts outside the CDR3, the full variable domain is AAGVIQSPRHLIKEKRETATLKCYPIPRHDTVYWYQQGPGQDPQFLISFYEKMQSDKGSIPDRFSAQQFSDYHSELNMSSLELGDSALYFCASSLRGANQPQHFGDGTRLSIL.

J is TRBJ1-5 and V is TRBV12-3 or TRBV12-4; D unclear. This CDR3 region has 14 residues. V lost 5 bases and J 4 bases, leaving 12 bases between the germline ends. The CDR3 loop is CASSAPGNNQPQHF. The CDR3 DNA sequence: TGTGCCAGCAGTGCGCCGGGAAATAATCAGCCCCAGCATTTT.

This clonotype appeared a few times. DNA for the CDR3: TGTGCCACCAGTGCCGCCGCTTCCTACGAGCAGTACTTC. Translating it yields CATSAAASYEQYF. The J gene is TRBJ2-7, the V gene TRBV24-1; D gene ambiguous. Germline V gene sequence: CDR1 KGHDR, CDR2 SFDVKD. V was trimmed by 5 bases and J by 1 base, leaving 8 bases between them. The CDR3 length is 13 residues.

Note on this clonotype: Since a much larger clone is just one base distant, this may be a read error. J is TRBJ2-7 and V is TRBV7-2; 9 positions match TRBD2. The CDR3 length is 14 residues. V lost 4 bases and J lost 3; bases outside the gene matches: 4. Germline CDR1 and CDR2: SGHTA and FQGNSA. This chain's CDR3 is CASSSDSGGYEQYF. The CDR3, as DNA: TGTGCCAGCAGCTCAGATAGCGGGGGCTACGAGCAGTACTTC.

The rearrangement links TRBV7-2 to TRBJ1-2; possible D gene TRBD1, 5 bases. Germline CDR1 SGHTA, CDR2 FQGNSA. The V end lost 2 bases, the J end lost 1 base, and 17 bases lay between the germline ends. The CDR3 is 17 amino acids. This CDR3 is CASSLFFMTESNYGYTF. The CDR3 DNA reads as TGTGCCAGCAGCTTATTCTTCATGACAGAAAGTAACTATGGCTACACCTTC.

This clonotype was observed many times. This chain uses TRBV9 with TRBJ2-7; D is uncertain. From germline, CDR1 is SGDLS and CDR2 YYNGEE. This CDR3 has 14 residues. V gave up 0 bases and J gave up 2 bases, with 9 bases separating them. The CDR3 DNA reads as TGTGCCAGCAGCGTAGGGGCCGAAACCTACGAGCAGTACTTC. Its protein is CASSVGAETYEQYF. Supplemented by reference TRBV9 and TRBJ2-7, the full variable domain reads DSGVTQTPKHLITATGQRVTLRCSPRSGDLSVYWYQQSLDQGLQFLIQYYNGEERAKGNILERFSAQQFPDLHSELNLSSLELGDSALYFCASSVGAETYEQYFGPGTRLTVT.

This clonotype was seen many times. The gene calls are TRBV6-5 and TRBJ1-6, with 8 bases that match TRBD1. Germline lookup yields CDR1 MNHEY and CDR2 SVGAGI. This CDR3 is 14 amino acids long. Trimming at V came to 5 bases and at J to 4 bases, leaving 1 base not matched to a gene. CDR3 DNA: TGTGCCAGCAGTCGGACAGGGTATAATTCACCCCTCCACTTT. It specifies CASSRTGYNSPLHF.

The V and J genes are TRBV19 and TRBJ1-5, with no clear D. V was cut by 3 bases and J by 8 bases, with 17 bases left in between. From germline, CDR1 is LNHDA and CDR2 SQIVND (reference sequence). The CDR3 has 15 amino acids. CDR3 sequence (DNA): TGTGCCAGTAGTATCGGGCAGAGAGCCCTTAAGCCCCAGCATTTT. Its protein is CASSIGQRALKPQHF. Drawing the rest from reference TRBV19 and TRBJ1-5, the complete variable domain is DGGITQSPKYLFRKEGQNVTLSCEQNLNHDAMYWYRQDPGQGLRLIYYSQIVNDFQKGDIAEGYSVSREKKESFPLTVTSAQKNPTAFYLCASSIGQRALKPQHFGDGTRLSIL.